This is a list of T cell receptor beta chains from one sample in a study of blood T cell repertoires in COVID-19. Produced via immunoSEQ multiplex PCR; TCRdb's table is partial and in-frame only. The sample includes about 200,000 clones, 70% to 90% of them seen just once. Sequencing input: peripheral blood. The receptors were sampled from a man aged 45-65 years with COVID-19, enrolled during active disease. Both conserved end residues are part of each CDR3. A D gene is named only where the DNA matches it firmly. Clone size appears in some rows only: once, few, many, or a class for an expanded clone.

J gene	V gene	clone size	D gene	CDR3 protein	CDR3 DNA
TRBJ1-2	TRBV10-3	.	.	CAISESWQPEGYTF	TGTGCCATCAGTGAGTCGTGGCAGCCGGAGGGCTACACCTTC
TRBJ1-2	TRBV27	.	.	CASSFGGFDNYGYTF	TGTGCCAGCAGTTTCGGAGGGTTTGACAACTATGGCTACACCTTC
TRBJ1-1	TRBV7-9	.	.	CASSLTGLNGERMNTEAFF	TGTGCCAGCAGCTTGACGGGGTTGAACGGGGAGAGGATGAACACTGAAGCTTTCTTT
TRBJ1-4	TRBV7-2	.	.	CASNTGTTNEKLFF	TGTGCCAGCAACACAGGCACAACTAATGAAAAACTGTTTTTT
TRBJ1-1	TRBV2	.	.	CASSGTERIQAFF	TGTGCCAGCAGTGGGACAGAGAGAATTCAAGCTTTCTTT
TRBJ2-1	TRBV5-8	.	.	CASSLASSGEQFF	TGTGCCAGCAGCTTGGCCTCCTCCGGTGAGCAGTTCTTC
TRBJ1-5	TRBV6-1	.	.	CASSDSGGSGRAHQPQHF	TGTGCCAGCAGTGATAGCGGGGGTTCGGGCAGGGCCCATCAGCCCCAGCATTTT
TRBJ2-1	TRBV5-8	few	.	CASIILDGSSYNEQFF	TGTGCCAGCATTATCTTGGATGGGAGCTCCTACAATGAGCAGTTCTTC
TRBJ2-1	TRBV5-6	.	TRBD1	CASSSPGTGTYNEQFF	TGTGCCAGCAGCAGCCCCGGGACAGGGACCTACAATGAGCAGTTCTTC
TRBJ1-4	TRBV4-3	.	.	CASSQDNEGGSREKLFF	TGCGCCAGCAGCCAAGATAATGAGGGGGGGAGTAGAGAAAAACTGTTTTTT
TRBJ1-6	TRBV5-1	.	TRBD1	CASSPRDSLSPRGNSPLHF	TGCGCCAGCAGCCCCCGGGACAGCCTAAGCCCCAGGGGTAATTCACCCCTCCACTTT
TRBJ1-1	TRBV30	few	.	CAWSVRDKAFF	TGTGCCTGGAGTGTACGGGACAAAGCTTTCTTT
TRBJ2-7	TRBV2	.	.	CASSQTQGLISYEQYF	TGTGCCAGCAGTCAAACCCAGGGACTTATCTCCTACGAGCAGTACTTC
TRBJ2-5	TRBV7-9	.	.	CASSFRRGETQYF	TGTGCCAGCAGCTTCCGGCGGGGAGAGACCCAGTACTTC
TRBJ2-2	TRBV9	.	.	CASSGSTGTTGELFF	TGTGCCAGCAGCGGGAGTACAGGGACCACCGGGGAGCTGTTTTTT
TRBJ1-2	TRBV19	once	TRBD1	CASSVTGEDGYTF	TGTGCCAGTAGTGTTACAGGGGAGGATGGCTACACCTTC
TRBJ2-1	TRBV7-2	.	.	CASSLSRGNEQFF	TGTGCCAGCAGCTTAAGTCGGGGGAATGAGCAGTTCTTC
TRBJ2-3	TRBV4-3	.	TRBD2	CASSQDASGGLTDTQYF	TGCGCCAGCAGCCAAGATGCGAGCGGGGGACTCACAGATACGCAGTATTTT
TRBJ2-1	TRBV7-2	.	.	CASSPRQVLNEQFF	TGTGCCAGCAGCCCCCGACAGGTTCTCAATGAGCAGTTCTTC